This is a list of T cell receptor beta chains from one sample in a study of cytomegalovirus exposure and HLA in healthy donors. Generated by immunoSEQ multiplex PCR, the TCRdb table keeps only in-frame clones and is missing some. The table has about 170,000 clones, around 96% seen once. The material sequenced was PBMCs. Source of these receptors: a woman under 30 in good health and CMV-seronegative. Each CDR3 is given with its conserved first and last residue. The order of the fields is D gene, V gene, clone size, J gene, CDR3 protein, CDR3 DNA. The D gene is left open where the match is weak. Not all rows give a size; the values are once, few, many and, for expanded clones, a class.

-	TRBV7-9	-	TRBJ1-1	CASSRGAALMNTEAFF	TGTGCCAGCAGCCGGGGGGCGGCTCTCATGAACACTGAAGCTTTCTTT
-	TRBV9	-	TRBJ1-1	CASSVVRAASEAFF	TGTGCCAGCAGCGTAGTGAGGGCAGCGAGTGAAGCTTTCTTT
-	TRBV7-2	once	TRBJ1-2	CASRRAGWFYGYTF	TGTGCCAGCCGGAGGGCAGGGTGGTTCTATGGCTACACCTTC
-	TRBV29-1	once	TRBJ1-4	CSVEESSNEKLFF	TGCAGCGTTGAAGAGAGTTCCAATGAAAAACTGTTTTTT
-	TRBV6-1	-	TRBJ2-7	CASSEPYYEQYF	TGTGCCAGCAGTGAACCTTATTACGAGCAGTACTTC
-	TRBV7-2	-	TRBJ1-1	CASKPGHGNTEAFF	TGTGCCAGCAAACCGGGACACGGGAACACTGAAGCTTTCTTT
-	TRBV6-5	-	TRBJ1-5	CASSRTGSNQPQHF	TGTGCCAGCAGCAGAACAGGGTCCAATCAGCCCCAGCATTTT
TRBD1	TRBV11-2	-	TRBJ2-1	CASSLSGGAVDEQFF	TGTGCCAGCAGCTTATCAGGGGGCGCCGTTGATGAGCAGTTCTTC
TRBD1	TRBV7-2	-	TRBJ2-7	CASSLGQGRTYEQYF	TGTGCCAGCAGCTTGGGACAGGGAAGGACCTACGAGCAGTACTTC
-	TRBV5-6	-	TRBJ1-1	CASSLMGNKGEDTEAFF	TGTGCCAGCAGCTTGATGGGGAATAAGGGAGAAGACACTGAAGCTTTCTTT
-	TRBV5-4	-	TRBJ2-1	CASSPTSYNEQFF	TGTGCCAGCAGCCCGACATCCTACAATGAGCAGTTCTTC
TRBD2	TRBV25-1	-	TRBJ2-5	CASRKRGGVLEETQYF	TGTGCCAGCAGGAAGCGGGGGGGTGTTTTGGAAGAGACCCAGTACTTC
TRBD1	TRBV23-1	-	TRBJ2-7	CASSRNRDRGIDEQYF	TGCGCCAGCAGCCGAAACCGGGACAGGGGGATCGACGAGCAGTACTTC
TRBD2	TRBV9	-	TRBJ2-5	CASSVAPASGGGETQYF	TGTGCCAGCAGCGTAGCCCCGGCTAGCGGGGGCGGGGAGACCCAGTACTTC
TRBD1	TRBV7-9	-	TRBJ2-1	CASSLTGGNNEQFF	TGTGCCAGCAGCTTGACAGGGGGGAACAATGAGCAGTTCTTC
TRBD1	TRBV6-1	-	TRBJ2-7	CASSVGMTGTQYEQYF	TGTGCCAGCAGTGTCGGTATGACAGGGACCCAGTACGAGCAGTACTTC
-	TRBV6-1	-	TRBJ2-1	CATRAAAGSYNEQFF	TGTGCAACCAGGGCCGCGGCAGGGTCCTACAATGAGCAGTTCTTC
TRBD2	TRBV5-1	-	TRBJ2-1	CASSLVSSGGARYNEQFF	TGCGCCAGCAGCTTGGTGTCTAGCGGGGGGGCCCGATACAATGAGCAGTTCTTC
TRBD1	TRBV16	-	TRBJ2-5	CASSQYLGQGIVQETQYF	TGTGCCAGCAGCCAATATTTGGGACAGGGTATTGTCCAAGAGACCCAGTACTTC
TRBD1	TRBV19	-	TRBJ2-3	CASRGTGGTDTQYF	TGTGCCAGTAGAGGGACAGGGGGCACAGATACGCAGTATTTT
-	TRBV4-3	-	TRBJ1-1	CASSQDRYRETEAFF	TGCGCCAGCAGCCAAGATCGTTACAGGGAAACTGAAGCTTTCTTT
TRBD1	TRBV6-5	-	TRBJ1-1	CASSLNPGTADAEAFF	TGTGCCAGCAGTTTGAACCCCGGGACAGCTGACGCTGAAGCTTTCTTT
TRBD1	TRBV19	-	TRBJ1-1	CASSLGQGNTEAFF	TGTGCCAGTAGTCTGGGACAGGGAAACACTGAAGCTTTCTTT
TRBD1	TRBV5-1	-	TRBJ1-2	CASSSTPGTGSDGYTF	TGCGCCAGCAGCTCGACTCCCGGGACAGGGTCAGATGGCTACACCTTC
TRBD2	TRBV19	once	TRBJ2-1	CASSDPSGGHYEQFF	TGTGCCAGTAGTGACCCTAGCGGGGGGCACTATGAGCAGTTCTTC
-	TRBV4-3	once	TRBJ1-2	CASSQEVRSFYGYTF	TGCGCCAGCAGCCAAGAGGTCCGGAGCTTCTATGGCTACACCTTC
-	TRBV7-9	-	TRBJ2-7	CASSLRGFDEQYF	TGTGCCAGCAGCTTACGGGGGTTCGACGAGCAGTACTTC
-	TRBV19	-	TRBJ1-5	CASTPRGNQPQHF	TGTGCCAGTACCCCTCGAGGGAATCAGCCCCAGCATTTT
-	TRBV7-9	-	TRBJ1-3	CASSYLDSHGNTIYF	TGTGCCAGCAGCTATCTAGACAGCCATGGAAACACCATATATTTT
-	TRBV6-4	-	TRBJ1-5	CASSDHPSNQPQHF	TGTGCCAGCAGTGACCATCCTAGCAATCAGCCCCAGCATTTT
TRBD1	TRBV7-6	-	TRBJ1-2	CASSGGTGDYGYTF	TGTGCCAGCAGCGGTGGGACAGGGGACTATGGCTACACCTTC
-	TRBV7-9	-	TRBJ1-6	CASSLARGLYSPLHF	TGTGCCAGCAGCTTAGCTAGGGGCCTCTATTCACCCCTCCACTTT
-	TRBV29-1	-	TRBJ1-1	CSVELGEGGFEAFF	TGCAGCGTTGAGCTTGGGGAGGGAGGGTTTGAAGCTTTCTTT
-	TRBV27	-	TRBJ1-1	CASSLSPTGETEAFF	TGTGCCAGCAGTTTAAGCCCCACTGGAGAGACTGAAGCTTTCTTT
TRBD1	TRBV5-4	-	TRBJ2-5	CASSPGTAGTQYF	TGTGCCAGCAGCCCAGGGACAGCTGGGACCCAGTACTTC
TRBD1	TRBV30	-	TRBJ1-2	CAWSSGTDFNYGYTF	TGTGCCTGGAGTTCTGGGACAGATTTTAACTATGGCTACACCTTC
-	TRBV7-9	-	TRBJ1-6	CASSLDSPNSPLHF	TGTGCCAGCAGCCTTGACAGCCCTAATTCACCCCTCCACTTT
-	TRBV19	-	TRBJ1-6	CASKRGSDSPLHF	TGTGCCAGTAAGCGAGGGTCGGATTCACCCCTCCACTTT
-	TRBV30	-	TRBJ2-2	CAWSIFGGRRVTGELFF	TGTGCCTGGAGCATATTCGGGGGGCGTCGGGTCACCGGGGAGCTGTTTTTT
-	TRBV11-1	-	TRBJ2-7	CASSPRQVGSYEQYF	TGTGCCAGCAGCCCTCGACAGGTTGGCTCCTACGAGCAGTACTTC
TRBD1	TRBV5-6	-	TRBJ1-2	CASSLGTGTNYGYTF	TGTGCCAGCAGCTTGGGGACAGGGACAAACTATGGCTACACCTTC
-	TRBV18	-	TRBJ2-3	CASSPPGDTQYF	TGTGCCAGCTCACCACCCGGAGATACGCAGTATTTT
-	TRBV6-6	-	TRBJ1-1	CASRNSGTNTEAFF	TGTGCCAGCAGAAATTCAGGAACGAACACTGAAGCTTTCTTT
TRBD1	TRBV9	-	TRBJ2-5	CASSRQGNQETQYF	TGTGCCAGCAGCCGACAGGGAAACCAAGAGACCCAGTACTTC
TRBD2	TRBV5-1	-	TRBJ2-5	CASSLTGLAEETQYF	TGCGCCAGCAGCTTAACTGGACTAGCGGAAGAGACCCAGTACTTC
-	TRBV19	-	TRBJ2-2	CASSIPGITGELFF	TGTGCCAGTAGTATCCCAGGGATCACCGGGGAGCTGTTTTTT
-	TRBV6-1	-	TRBJ1-1	CASRVPGQNTEAFF	TGTGCCAGCAGGGTCCCGGGACAGAACACTGAAGCTTTCTTT
-	TRBV4-1	-	TRBJ2-5	CASSLGTSLETQYF	TGCGCCAGCAGCCTCGGGACATCGCTAGAGACCCAGTACTTC
-	TRBV18	-	TRBJ2-5	CASSDYGETQYF	TGTGCCAGCTCGGACTACGGTGAGACCCAGTACTTC
TRBD2	TRBV9	-	TRBJ2-7	CASSYMRLAGINEQYF	TGTGCCAGCAGCTATATGAGACTAGCGGGGATCAACGAGCAGTACTTC
-	TRBV7-2	once	TRBJ1-3	CASSFDSSGNTIYF	TGTGCCAGCAGCTTTGACAGCTCTGGAAACACCATATATTTT
-	TRBV4-3	-	TRBJ1-2	CASSQESTGEYGYTF	TGCGCCAGCAGCCAAGAGAGTACGGGGGAGTACGGCTACACCTTC
-	TRBV6-5	-	TRBJ2-1	CASSYRGTRYNEQFF	TGTGCCAGCAGTTACCGCGGAACGAGATACAATGAGCAGTTCTTC
TRBD2	TRBV5-1	-	TRBJ2-3	CASSLEGRGGPDTQYF	TGCGCCAGCAGCCTGGAAGGGCGGGGGGGCCCAGATACGCAGTATTTT
TRBD1	TRBV29-1	-	TRBJ2-7	CSVDSGQGPGEQYF	TGCAGCGTTGACTCGGGACAGGGGCCTGGCGAGCAGTACTTC
-	TRBV6-1	-	TRBJ1-1	CASSEGGSTEAFF	TGTGCCAGCAGTGAGGGGGGTAGCACTGAAGCTTTCTTT